This TCR beta chain was documented in a study of OX40 agonist ivuxolimab in advanced cancers. About the study: Patients took ivuxolimab, an agonistic anti-OX40 (CD134) antibody. At approximately 83% male, the cohort had a mean age of 60 years, ranging from roughly 23 to 80. General study results and limits: Circulating CD4+ and CD8+ T cells showed clonal expansion by week 6 at 0.1 to 3.0 mg/kg.

Comment on this clone: Its specificity is not known.

V was clipped by 4 bases and J by 0 bases, with 5 bases between them. In germline, CDR1 is SQVTM, CDR2 ANQGSEA. This CDR3 has 12 amino acids. The repertoire was sequenced with immunoSEQ multiplex PCR; TCRdb's copy has only in-frame clones and lacks some. Seen here are more than 75,000 clones, 80% to 90% observed once, and the top ten hold 1.1%. This chain uses TRBV29-1 with TRBJ2-3; D remains unclear. The sequencing used CD4+ or CD8+ T cells sorted from blood, collected in a trial of the OX40 agonist ivuxolimab. This TCR came from an adult with an advanced solid tumor such as melanoma, head and neck, liver or kidney cancer. In DNA form, the CDR3 reads TGCAGCGTTGTCCCTAGCACAGATACGCAGTATTTT. Translated, it gives CSVVPSTDTQYF.